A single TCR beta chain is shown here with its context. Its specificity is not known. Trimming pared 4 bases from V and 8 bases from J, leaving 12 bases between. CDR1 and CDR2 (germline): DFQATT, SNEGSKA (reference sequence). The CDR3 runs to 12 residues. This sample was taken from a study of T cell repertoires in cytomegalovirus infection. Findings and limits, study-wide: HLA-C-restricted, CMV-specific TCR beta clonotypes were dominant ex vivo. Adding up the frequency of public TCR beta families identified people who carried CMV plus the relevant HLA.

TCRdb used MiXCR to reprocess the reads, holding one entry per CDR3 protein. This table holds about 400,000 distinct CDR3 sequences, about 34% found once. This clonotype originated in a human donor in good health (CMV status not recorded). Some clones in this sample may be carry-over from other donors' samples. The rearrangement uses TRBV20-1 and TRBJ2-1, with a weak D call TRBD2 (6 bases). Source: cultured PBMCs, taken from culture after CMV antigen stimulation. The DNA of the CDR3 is TGCAGTGCTACCCGGGACTCCCATGAGCAGTTCTTC. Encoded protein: CSATRDSHEQFF.